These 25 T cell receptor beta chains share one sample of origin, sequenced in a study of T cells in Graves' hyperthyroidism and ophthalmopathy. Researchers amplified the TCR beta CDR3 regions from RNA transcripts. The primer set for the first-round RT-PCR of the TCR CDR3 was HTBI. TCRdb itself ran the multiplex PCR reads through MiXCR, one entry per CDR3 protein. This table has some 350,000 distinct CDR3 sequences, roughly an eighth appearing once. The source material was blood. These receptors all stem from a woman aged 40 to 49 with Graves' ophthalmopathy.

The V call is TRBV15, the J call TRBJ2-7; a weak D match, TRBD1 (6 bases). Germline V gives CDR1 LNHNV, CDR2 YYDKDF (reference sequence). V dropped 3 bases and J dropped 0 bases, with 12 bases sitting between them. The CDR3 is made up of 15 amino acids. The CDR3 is CATSRLRDTSYEQYF. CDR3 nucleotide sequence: TGTGCCACCAGCAGGCTCCGGGACACCTCCTACGAGCAGTACTTC.

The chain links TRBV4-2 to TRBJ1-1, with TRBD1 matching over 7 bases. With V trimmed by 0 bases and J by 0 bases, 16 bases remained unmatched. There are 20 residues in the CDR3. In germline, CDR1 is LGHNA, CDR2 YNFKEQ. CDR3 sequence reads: CASSQDFAGTASLMNTEAFF. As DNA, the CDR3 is TGTGCCAGCAGCCAAGATTTTGCCGGGACAGCCTCCCTGATGAACACTGAAGCTTTCTTT.

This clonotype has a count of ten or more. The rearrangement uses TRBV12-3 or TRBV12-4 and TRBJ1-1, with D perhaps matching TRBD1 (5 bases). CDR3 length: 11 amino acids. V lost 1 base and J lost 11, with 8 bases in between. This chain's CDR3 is CASSLEGTAFF. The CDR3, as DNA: TGTGCCAGCAGTTTAGAGGGGACTGCTTTCTTT.

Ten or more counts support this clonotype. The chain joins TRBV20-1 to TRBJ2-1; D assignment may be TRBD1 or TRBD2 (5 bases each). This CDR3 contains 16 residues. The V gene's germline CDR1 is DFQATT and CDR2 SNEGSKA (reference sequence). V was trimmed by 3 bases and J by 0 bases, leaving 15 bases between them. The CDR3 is CSASGAPGSSYNEQFF. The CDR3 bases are TGCAGTGCTAGTGGGGCTCCGGGAAGCTCCTACAATGAGCAGTTCTTC.

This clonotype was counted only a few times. The CDR3 sequence: CASGWADRAFF. The CDR3 nucleotides read TGTGCTAGTGGTTGGGCCGACCGGGCTTTCTTT. The chain combines TRBV12-5 with TRBJ1-1; the D is unclear. The CDR3 has 11 residues. V dropped 4 bases and J dropped 11 bases, with 11 bases sitting between them. Germline assignment: CDR1 LGHNT and CDR2 FRNRAP.

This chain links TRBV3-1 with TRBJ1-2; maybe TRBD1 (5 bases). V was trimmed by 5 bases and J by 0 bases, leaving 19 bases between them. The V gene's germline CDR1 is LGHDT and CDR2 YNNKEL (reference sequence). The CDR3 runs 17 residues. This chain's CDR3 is CASSGGTARLSNYGYTF. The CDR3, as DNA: TGTGCCAGCAGCGGAGGGACGGCCCGACTGTCTAACTATGGCTACACCTTC.

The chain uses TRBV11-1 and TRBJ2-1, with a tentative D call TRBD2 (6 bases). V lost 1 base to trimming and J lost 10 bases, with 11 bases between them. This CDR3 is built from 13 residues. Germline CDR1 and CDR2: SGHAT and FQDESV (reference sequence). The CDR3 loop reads CASSLVREQEQFF. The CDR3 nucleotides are TGTGCCAGCAGCTTAGTCCGGGAGCAGGAGCAGTTCTTC.

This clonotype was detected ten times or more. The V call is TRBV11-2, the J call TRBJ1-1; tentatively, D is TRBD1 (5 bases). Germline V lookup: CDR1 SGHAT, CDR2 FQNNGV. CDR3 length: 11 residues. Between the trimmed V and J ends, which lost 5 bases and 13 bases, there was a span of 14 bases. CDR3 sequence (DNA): TGTGCCAGCAGCAGGGGAGGGACTTGTTTCTTT. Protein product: CASSRGGTCFF.

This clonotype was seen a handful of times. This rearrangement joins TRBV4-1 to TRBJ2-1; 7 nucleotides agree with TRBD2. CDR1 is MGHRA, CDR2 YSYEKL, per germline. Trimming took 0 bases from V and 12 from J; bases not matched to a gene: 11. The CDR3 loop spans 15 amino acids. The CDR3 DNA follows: TGCGCCAGCAGCCAAGACAGGGACTACCGCTGGGGGCAGTTCTTC. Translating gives CASSQDRDYRWGQFF.

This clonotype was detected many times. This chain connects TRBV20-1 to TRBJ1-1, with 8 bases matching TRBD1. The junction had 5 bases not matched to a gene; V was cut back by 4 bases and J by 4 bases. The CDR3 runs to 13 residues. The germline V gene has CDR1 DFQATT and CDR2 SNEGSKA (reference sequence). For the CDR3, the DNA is TGCAGTGCTAACCACAGGGGGAGCACTGAAGCTTTCTTT. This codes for CSANHRGSTEAFF.

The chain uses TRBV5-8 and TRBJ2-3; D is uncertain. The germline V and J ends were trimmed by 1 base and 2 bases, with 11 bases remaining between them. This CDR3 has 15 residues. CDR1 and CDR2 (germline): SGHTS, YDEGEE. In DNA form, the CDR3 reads TGTGCCAGCAGCTTGTTAGTCGGCCACACAGATACGCAGTATTTT. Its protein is CASSLLVGHTDTQYF.

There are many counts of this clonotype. CDR3 region: CASAAVSYNSPLHF. In DNA form, the CDR3 reads TGTGCCAGTGCAGCAGTCTCCTATAATTCACCCCTCCACTTT. The chain combines TRBV27 with TRBJ1-6; D remains ambiguous. The CDR3 totals 14 residues. The V end was cut by 9 bases, the J end by 0 bases, with 9 bases between. Germline CDR1 reads MNHEY; CDR2 reads SMNVEV (reference sequence).

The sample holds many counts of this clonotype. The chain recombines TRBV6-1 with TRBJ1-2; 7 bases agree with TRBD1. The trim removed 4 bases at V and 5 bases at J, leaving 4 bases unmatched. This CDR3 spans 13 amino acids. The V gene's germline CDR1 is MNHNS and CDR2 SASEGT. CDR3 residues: CASSAKQGYGYTF. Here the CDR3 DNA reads TGTGCCAGCAGTGCCAAACAGGGGTATGGCTACACCTTC.

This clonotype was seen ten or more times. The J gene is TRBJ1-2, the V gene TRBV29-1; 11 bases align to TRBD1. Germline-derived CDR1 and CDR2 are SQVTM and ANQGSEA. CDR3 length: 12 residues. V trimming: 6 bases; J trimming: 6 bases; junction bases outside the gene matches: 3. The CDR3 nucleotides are TGCAGCGTCTGGACAGGGGGCGATGGCTACACCTTC. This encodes CSVWTGGDGYTF. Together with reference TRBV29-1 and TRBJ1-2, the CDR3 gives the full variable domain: SAVISQKPSRDICQRGTSLTIQCQVDSQVTMMFWYRQQPGQSLTLIATANQGSEATYESGFVIDKFPISRPNLTFSTLTVSNMSPEDSSIYLCSVWTGGDGYTFGSGTRLTVV.

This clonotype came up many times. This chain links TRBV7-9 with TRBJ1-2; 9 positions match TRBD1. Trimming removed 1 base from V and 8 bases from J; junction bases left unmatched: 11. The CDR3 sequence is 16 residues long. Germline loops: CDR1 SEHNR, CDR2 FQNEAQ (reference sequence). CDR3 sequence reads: CASSLGGTGSREGYTF. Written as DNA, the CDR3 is TGTGCCAGCAGCTTAGGCGGGACAGGGAGTCGGGAAGGCTACACCTTC. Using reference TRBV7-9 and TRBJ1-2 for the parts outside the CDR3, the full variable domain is DTGVSQNPRHKITKRGQNVTFRCDPISEHNRLYWYRQTLGQGPEFLTYFQNEAQLEKSRLLSDRFSAERPKGSFSTLEIQRTEQGDSAMYLCASSLGGTGSREGYTFGSGTRLTVV.

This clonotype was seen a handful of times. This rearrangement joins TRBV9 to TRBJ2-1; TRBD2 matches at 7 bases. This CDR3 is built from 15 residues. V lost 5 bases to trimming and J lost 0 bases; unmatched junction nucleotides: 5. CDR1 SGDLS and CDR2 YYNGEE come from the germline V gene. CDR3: CASRRGLHSYNEQFF. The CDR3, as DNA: TGTGCCAGCAGGCGGGGACTACACTCCTACAATGAGCAGTTCTTC.

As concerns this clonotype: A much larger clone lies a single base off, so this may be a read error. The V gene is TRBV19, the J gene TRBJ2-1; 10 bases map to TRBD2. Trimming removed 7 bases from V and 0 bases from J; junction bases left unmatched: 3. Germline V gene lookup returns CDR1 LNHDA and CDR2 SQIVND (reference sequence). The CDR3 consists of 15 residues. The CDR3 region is CASTPSGSSYNEQFF. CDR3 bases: TGTGCCAGTACCCCTAGCGGGAGCTCCTACAATGAGCAGTTCTTC.

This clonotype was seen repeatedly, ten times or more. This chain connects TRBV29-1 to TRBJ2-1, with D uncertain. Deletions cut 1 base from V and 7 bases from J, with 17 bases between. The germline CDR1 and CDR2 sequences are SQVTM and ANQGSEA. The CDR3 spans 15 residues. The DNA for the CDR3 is TGCAGCGTTGAAGTTGCGGCAGAAAGGTTAAATGAGCAGTTCTTC. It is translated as CSVEVAAERLNEQFF.

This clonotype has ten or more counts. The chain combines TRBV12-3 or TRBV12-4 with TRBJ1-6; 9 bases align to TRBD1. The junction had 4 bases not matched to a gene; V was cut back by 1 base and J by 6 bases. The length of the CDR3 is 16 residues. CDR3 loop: CASSLGQGDSNSPLHF. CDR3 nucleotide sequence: TGTGCCAGCAGTTTAGGACAGGGGGATAGTAATTCACCCCTCCACTTT.

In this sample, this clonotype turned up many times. The CDR3 DNA reads TGCGCCAGCAGCTTCGGGGCGGGGAGGACTGAAGCTTTCTTT. Protein: CASSFGAGRTEAFF. V and J are TRBV5-1 and TRBJ1-1; maybe TRBD1 (5 bases). The V end lost 2 bases, the J end lost 5 bases, and 13 bases lay between the germline ends. From germline, CDR1 is SGHRS and CDR2 YFSETQ. The CDR3 totals 14 residues.

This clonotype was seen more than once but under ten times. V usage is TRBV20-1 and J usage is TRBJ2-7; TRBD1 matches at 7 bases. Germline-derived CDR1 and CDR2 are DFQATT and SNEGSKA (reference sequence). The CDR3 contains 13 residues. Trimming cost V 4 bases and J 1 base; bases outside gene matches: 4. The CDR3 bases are TGCAGTGCTACCGGGACAGCTTCCTACGAGCAGTACTTC. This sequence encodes CSATGTASYEQYF.

Written as DNA, the CDR3 is TGTGCCAGTAGTATAAACAACTACAATGAGCAGTTCTTC. It translates to CASSINNYNEQFF. The chain combines TRBV19 with TRBJ2-1; unclear D gene. Germline values: CDR1 LNHDA, CDR2 SQIVND (reference sequence). Trimming stripped 2 bases from V and 3 bases from J, with 5 bases between. CDR3 size: 13 residues.

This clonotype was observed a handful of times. The CDR3 DNA follows: TGCAGGGCGGGAGGGCCCGCAGATACGCAGTATTTT. This translates into CRAGGPADTQYF. The rearrangement links TRBV20-1 to TRBJ2-3; 9 nucleotides match TRBD2. This CDR3 has 12 residues. CDR1 is DFQATT, CDR2 SNEGSKA, per germline (reference sequence).

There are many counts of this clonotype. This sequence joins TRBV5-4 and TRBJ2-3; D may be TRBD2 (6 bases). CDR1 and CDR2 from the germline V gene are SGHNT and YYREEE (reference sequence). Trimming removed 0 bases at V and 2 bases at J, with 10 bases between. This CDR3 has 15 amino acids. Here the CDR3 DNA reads TGTGCCAGCAGCTTGGGTTTGCGGGACACAGATACGCAGTATTTT. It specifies CASSLGLRDTDTQYF.

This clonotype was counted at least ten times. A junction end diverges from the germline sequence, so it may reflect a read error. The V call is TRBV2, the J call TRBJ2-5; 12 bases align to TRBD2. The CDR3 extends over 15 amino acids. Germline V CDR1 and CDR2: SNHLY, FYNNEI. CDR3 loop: CASSENGLAGGLWNF. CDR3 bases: TGTGCCAGCAGTGAAAATGGGCTAGCGGGAGGGCTTTGGAACTTC.